A selection of T cell receptor beta chains follows, all from one sample in a study of monozygotic twins with inflammatory bowel disease. TCRdb reanalyzed the 5' RACE reads, giving one entry per CDR3 protein sequence and no DNA. Here the sample table reports 200,000 to 250,000 distinct CDR3 sequences. Material: blood. The source is a human donor with ulcerative colitis or Crohn's disease, or a healthy co-twin of an affected twin (not recorded which). CDR3s include the opening cysteine and the closing phenylalanine or tryptophan.

v_call	j_call	cdr3_aa
TRBV5-5	TRBJ2-6	CASSQFPGANVLTF
TRBV20-1	TRBJ2-5	CSAHTRETQYF
TRBV6-5	TRBJ2-1	CASSSKGAEFF
TRBV9	TRBJ2-1	CASSERSDERGFREQFF
TRBV29-1	TRBJ1-2	CSVEAGARSTF
TRBV10-3	TRBJ2-7	CAISETGGEQYF
TRBV7-9	TRBJ2-3	CASSSRLAGESTDTQYF
TRBV20-1	TRBJ2-7	CSARTGAEPYEQYF
TRBV27	TRBJ1-1	CASSRRRVGDTEAFF
TRBV5-1	TRBJ2-3	CASSHGTFTDTQYF
TRBV15	TRBJ1-4	CATSRAGNRVGEKLFF
TRBV11-2	TRBJ2-7	CASSLDTGGGEQYF
TRBV7-9	TRBJ1-2	CASSLATQNYGYTF
TRBV29-1	TRBJ2-1	CSVPKGAVGNEQFF
TRBV4-2	TRBJ2-3	CASSQDYGRVTDTQYF
TRBV19	TRBJ2-6	CAAEHSGANVLTF
TRBV6-6	TRBJ1-5	CASSSRGRDQPQHF
TRBV5-1	TRBJ1-1	CASSSGGADTEAFF
TRBV6-1	TRBJ1-1	CASKLPGQQGTEAFF
TRBV24-1	TRBJ1-1	CATRTGPNTEAFF
TRBV5-4	TRBJ2-5	CASSLGLEIQETQYF
TRBV6-6	TRBJ1-3	CATQGTVSGNTIYF
TRBV12-3/TRBV12-4	TRBJ1-5	CASSPTGHTQPQHF
TRBV6-1	TRBJ1-3	CASRRTVGSGNTIYF
TRBV5-1	TRBJ2-2	CASSVQGAPEELFF